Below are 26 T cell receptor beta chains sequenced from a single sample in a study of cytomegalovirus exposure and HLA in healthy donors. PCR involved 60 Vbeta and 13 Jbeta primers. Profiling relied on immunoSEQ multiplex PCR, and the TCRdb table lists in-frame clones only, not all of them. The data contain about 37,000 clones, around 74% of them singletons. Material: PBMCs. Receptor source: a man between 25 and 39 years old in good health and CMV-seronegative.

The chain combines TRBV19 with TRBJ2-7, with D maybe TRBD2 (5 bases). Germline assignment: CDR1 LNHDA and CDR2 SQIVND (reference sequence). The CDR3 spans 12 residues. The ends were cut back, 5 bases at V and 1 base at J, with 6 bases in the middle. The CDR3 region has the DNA TGTGCCAGTAGTGAGCGGTCCTACGAGCAGTACTTC. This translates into CASSERSYEQYF.

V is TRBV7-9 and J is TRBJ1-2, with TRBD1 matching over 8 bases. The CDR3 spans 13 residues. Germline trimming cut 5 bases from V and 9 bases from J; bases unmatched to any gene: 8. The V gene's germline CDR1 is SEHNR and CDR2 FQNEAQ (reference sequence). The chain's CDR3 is CASSTGQGWSYTF. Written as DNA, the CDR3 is TGTGCCAGCAGCACAGGACAGGGTTGGAGCTACACCTTC. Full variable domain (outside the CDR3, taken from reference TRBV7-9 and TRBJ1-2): DTGVSQNPRHKITKRGQNVTFRCDPISEHNRLYWYRQTLGQGPEFLTYFQNEAQLEKSRLLSDRFSAERPKGSFSTLEIQRTEQGDSAMYLCASSTGQGWSYTFGSGTRLTVV.

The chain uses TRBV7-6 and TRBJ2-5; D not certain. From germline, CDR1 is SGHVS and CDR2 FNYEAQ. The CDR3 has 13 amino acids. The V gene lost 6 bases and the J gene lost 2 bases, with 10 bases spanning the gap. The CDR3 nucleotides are TGTGCCAGCAGTTCCGACAAGCAAGAGACCCAGTACTTC. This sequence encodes CASSSDKQETQYF.

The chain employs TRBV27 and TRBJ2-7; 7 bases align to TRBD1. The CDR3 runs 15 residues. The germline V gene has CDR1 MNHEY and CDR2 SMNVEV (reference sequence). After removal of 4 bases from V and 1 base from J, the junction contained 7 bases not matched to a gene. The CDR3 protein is CASSSGTDFSYEQYF. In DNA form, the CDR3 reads TGTGCCAGCAGTTCTGGGACAGATTTTTCCTACGAGCAGTACTTC.

The CDR3 sequence: CASSFLGEGSGGYTF. The DNA for the CDR3 is TGTGCCAGCAGCTTTCTCGGGGAGGGCTCTGGAGGCTACACCTTC. The chain uses TRBV7-9 and TRBJ1-2; D is unresolved. Trimming cost V 3 bases and J 8 bases, with 19 bases left between them. The CDR3 length is 15 residues. Germline V gene lookup returns CDR1 SEHNR and CDR2 FQNEAQ (reference sequence).

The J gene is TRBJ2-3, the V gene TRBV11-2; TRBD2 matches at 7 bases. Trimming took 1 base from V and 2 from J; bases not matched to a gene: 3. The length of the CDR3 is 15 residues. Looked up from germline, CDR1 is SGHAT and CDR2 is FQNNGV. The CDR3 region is CASSLVLADTDTQYF. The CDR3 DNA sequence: TGTGCCAGCAGCTTAGTGCTAGCGGACACAGATACGCAGTATTTT. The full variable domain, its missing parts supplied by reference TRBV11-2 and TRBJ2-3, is EAGVAQSPRYKIIEKRQSVAFWCNPISGHATLYWYQQILGQGPKLLIQFQNNGVVDDSQLPKDRFSAERLKGVDSTLKIQPAKLEDSAVYLCASSLVLADTDTQYFGPGTRLTVL.

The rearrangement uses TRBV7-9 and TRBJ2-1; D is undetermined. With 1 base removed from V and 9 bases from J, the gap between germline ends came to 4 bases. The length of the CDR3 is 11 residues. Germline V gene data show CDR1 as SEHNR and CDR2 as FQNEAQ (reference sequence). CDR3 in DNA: TGTGCCAGCAGCTTAGATCGTGAGCAGTTCTTC. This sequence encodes CASSLDREQFF.

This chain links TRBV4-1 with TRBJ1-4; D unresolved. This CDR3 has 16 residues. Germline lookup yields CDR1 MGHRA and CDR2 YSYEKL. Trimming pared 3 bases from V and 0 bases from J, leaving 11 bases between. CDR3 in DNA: TGCGCCAGCAGCCACAATGGAGTTCCAACTAATGAAAAACTGTTTTTT. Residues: CASSHNGVPTNEKLFF.

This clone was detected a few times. The CDR3 DNA sequence: TGTGCCAGCAGTTACGGCGCAGGGAATGACTACGAGCAGTACTTC. Translation gives CASSYGAGNDYEQYF. This rearrangement joins TRBV6-6 to TRBJ2-7, with D tentatively TRBD1 (5 bases). CDR1 and CDR2 (germline): MNHNY, SVGAGI (reference sequence). The CDR3 loop spans 15 amino acids. The germline V and J ends were trimmed by 2 bases and 3 bases, with 14 bases remaining between them.

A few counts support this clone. CDR3 amino acids: CASSPSDRGRGGEQYF. CDR3 DNA: TGTGCCAGCTCCCCAAGCGACAGGGGGCGAGGGGGCGAGCAGTACTTC. The chain employs TRBV18 and TRBJ2-7; TRBD1 matches 10 bases. The CDR3 loop spans 16 amino acids. Per germline, CDR1 KGHSH and CDR2 LQKENI. V was clipped by 6 bases and J by 6 bases; unmatched bases: 14.

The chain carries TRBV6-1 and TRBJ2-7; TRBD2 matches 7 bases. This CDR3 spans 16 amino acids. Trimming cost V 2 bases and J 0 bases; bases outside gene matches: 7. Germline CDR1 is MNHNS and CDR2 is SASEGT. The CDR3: CASSERRPSGSYEQYF. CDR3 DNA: TGTGCCAGCAGTGAAAGGCGGCCTAGCGGCTCCTACGAGCAGTACTTC.

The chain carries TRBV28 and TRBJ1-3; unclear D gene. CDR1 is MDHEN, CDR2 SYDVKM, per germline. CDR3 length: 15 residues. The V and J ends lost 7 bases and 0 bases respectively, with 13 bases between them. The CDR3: CASTVDTYSGNTIYF. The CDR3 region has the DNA TGTGCCAGCACCGTCGACACATACTCTGGAAACACCATATATTTT.

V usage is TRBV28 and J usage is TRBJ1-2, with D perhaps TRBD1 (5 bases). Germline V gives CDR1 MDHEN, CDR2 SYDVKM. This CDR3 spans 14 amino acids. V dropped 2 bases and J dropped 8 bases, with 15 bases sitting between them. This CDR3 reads CASSLRQGGGGYTF. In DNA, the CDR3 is TGTGCCAGCAGTTTACGTCAGGGCGGGGGGGGCTACACCTTC.

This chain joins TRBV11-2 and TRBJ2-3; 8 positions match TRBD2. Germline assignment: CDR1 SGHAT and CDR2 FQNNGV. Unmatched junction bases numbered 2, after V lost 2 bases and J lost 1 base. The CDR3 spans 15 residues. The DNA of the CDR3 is TGTGCCAGCAGCTTAAAAGCGGGGGGCACAGATACGCAGTATTTT. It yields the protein CASSLKAGGTDTQYF. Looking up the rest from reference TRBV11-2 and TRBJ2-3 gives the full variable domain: EAGVAQSPRYKIIEKRQSVAFWCNPISGHATLYWYQQILGQGPKLLIQFQNNGVVDDSQLPKDRFSAERLKGVDSTLKIQPAKLEDSAVYLCASSLKAGGTDTQYFGPGTRLTVL.

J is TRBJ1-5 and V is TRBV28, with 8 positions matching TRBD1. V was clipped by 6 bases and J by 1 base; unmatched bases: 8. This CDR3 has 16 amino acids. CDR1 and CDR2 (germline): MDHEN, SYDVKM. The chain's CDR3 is CASSLAGGLSNQPQHF. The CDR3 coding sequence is TGTGCCAGCAGCCTCGCAGGGGGCTTAAGCAATCAGCCCCAGCATTTT.

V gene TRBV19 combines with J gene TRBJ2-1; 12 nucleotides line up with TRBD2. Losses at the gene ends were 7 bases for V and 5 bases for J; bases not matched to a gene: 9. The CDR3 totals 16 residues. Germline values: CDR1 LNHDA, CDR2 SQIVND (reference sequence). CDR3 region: CASKRGRTSGDNEQFF. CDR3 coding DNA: TGTGCCAGTAAGCGGGGGCGGACTAGCGGGGACAATGAGCAGTTCTTC.

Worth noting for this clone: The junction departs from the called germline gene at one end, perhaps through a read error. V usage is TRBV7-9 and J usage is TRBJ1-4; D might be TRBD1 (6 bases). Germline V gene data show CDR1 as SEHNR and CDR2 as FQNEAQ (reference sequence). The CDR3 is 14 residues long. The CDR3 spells CSSSFLQGNEKLFF. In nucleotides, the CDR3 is TGTTCCAGCAGCTTTTTACAGGGAAATGAAAAACTGTTTTTT.

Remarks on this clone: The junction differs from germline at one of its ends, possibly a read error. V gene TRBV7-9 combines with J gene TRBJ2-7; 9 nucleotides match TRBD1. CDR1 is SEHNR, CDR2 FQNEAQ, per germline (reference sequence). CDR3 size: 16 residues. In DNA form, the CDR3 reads TGTTCCAGCAGCTTAGCGAAAGGGGACAGGGTAGGCGAGCAGTACTTC. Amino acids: CSSSLAKGDRVGEQYF.

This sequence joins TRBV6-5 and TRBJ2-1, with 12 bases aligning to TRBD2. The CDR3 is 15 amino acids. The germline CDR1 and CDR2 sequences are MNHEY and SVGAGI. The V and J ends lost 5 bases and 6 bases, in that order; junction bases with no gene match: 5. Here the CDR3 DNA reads TGTGCCAGCAGTGTCCTAGCGGGGGGGATCAATGAGCAGTTCTTC. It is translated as CASSVLAGGINEQFF.

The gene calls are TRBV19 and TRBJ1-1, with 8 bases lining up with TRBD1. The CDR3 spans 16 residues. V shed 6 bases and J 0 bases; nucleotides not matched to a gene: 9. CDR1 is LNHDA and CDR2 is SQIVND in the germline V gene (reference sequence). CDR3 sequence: CASSSPPGQVNTEAFF. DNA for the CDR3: TGTGCCAGTAGCTCACCCCCGGGACAGGTGAACACTGAAGCTTTCTTT.

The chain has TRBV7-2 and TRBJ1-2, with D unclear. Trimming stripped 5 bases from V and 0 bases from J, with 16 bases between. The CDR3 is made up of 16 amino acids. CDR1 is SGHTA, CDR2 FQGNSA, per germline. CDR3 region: CASSPQRGVANYGYTF. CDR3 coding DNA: TGTGCCAGCAGCCCCCAGAGAGGCGTAGCTAACTATGGCTACACCTTC.

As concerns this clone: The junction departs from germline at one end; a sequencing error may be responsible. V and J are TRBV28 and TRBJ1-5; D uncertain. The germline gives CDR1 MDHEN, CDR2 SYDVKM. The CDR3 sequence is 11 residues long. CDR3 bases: TGTGCCGGCAGTTCCCCTCTCTCCCAGCATTTT. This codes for CAGSSPLSQHF.

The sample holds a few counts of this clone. This CDR3 reads CASSIAGLGTEAFF. CDR3 sequence (DNA): TGTGCCAGTAGTATCGCAGGGTTAGGCACTGAAGCTTTCTTT. V usage is TRBV19 and J usage is TRBJ1-1, with D maybe TRBD1 (5 bases). With 3 bases removed from V and 4 bases from J, the gap between germline ends came to 12 bases. CDR1 and CDR2 (germline): LNHDA, SQIVND (reference sequence). CDR3 length equals 14 residues.

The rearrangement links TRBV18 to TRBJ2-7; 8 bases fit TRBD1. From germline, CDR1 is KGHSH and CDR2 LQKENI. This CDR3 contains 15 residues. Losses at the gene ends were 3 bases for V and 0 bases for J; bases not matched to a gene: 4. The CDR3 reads CASSPGTGSSYEQYF. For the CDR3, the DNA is TGTGCCAGCTCACCCGGGACAGGCAGCTCCTACGAGCAGTACTTC.

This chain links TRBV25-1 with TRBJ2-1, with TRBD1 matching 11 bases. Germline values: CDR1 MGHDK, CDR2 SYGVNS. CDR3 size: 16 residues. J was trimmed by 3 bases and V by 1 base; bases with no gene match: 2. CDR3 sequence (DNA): TGTGCCAGCAGTGAATGGACAGGGGGCAGCTACAATGAGCAGTTCTTC. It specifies CASSEWTGGSYNEQFF.

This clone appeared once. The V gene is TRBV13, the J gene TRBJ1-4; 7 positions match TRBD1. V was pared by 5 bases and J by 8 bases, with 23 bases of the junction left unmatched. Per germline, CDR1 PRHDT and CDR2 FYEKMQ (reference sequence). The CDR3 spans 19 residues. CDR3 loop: CASSPGPMTGTTYTEKLFF. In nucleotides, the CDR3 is TGTGCCAGCAGCCCGGGGCCGATGACAGGGACAACTTACACGGAAAAACTGTTTTTT.